This T cell receptor (beta chain) was found in a study of T cell responses to AZD1222 COVID-19 vaccine. Study-level points and caveats: Along spike, vaccine-associated CD4 TCRs were found throughout, with dominance at 160-218 and 743-854. There were repertoire samples only from the period after the peak T cell response. Donors were largely white British and mainly female; clonal diversity was possibly underestimated.

V lost 6 bases and J lost 0, with 12 bases in between. The CDR3 length is 15 residues. The germline V gene has CDR1 MNHEY and CDR2 SVGAGI. The method was immunoSEQ multiplex PCR; TCRdb's version includes in-frame clones alone and lacks a portion of them. The table shows fewer than 200,000 clones, with around 88% occurring only once. A word on this clone: Antigen specificity is unknown.

The clonotype originates from an adult in good health. This sequence joins TRBV6-5 and TRBJ2-1; a possible D gene is TRBD2 (5 bases). The sample was peripheral blood, taken on day 0 of AZD1222 vaccination. The CDR3 loop is CASREDWRSYNEQFF. CDR3 DNA sequence: TGTGCCAGCAGGGAGGACTGGCGCTCCTACAATGAGCAGTTCTTC.